The 28 T cell receptor beta chains presented below share a single source sample, sequenced in a study of blood T cell repertoires in COVID-19. Assay used: immunoSEQ multiplex PCR; TCRdb lists only in-frame clones, some missing. The sample contains over 350,000 clones, roughly nine tenths of which appear only once. The specimen sequenced was PBMCs or T cells enriched from blood (not recorded which). Receptors originate from a woman aged 35 to 49 who had been exposed to COVID-19.

About this clone itself: Its ends do not fully match the called genes, so a read error is possible. This chain joins TRBV18 and TRBJ1-2; unclear D gene. Germline values: CDR1 KGHSH, CDR2 LQKENI. This CDR3 spans 12 amino acids. The CDR3 region is CASSPPGREGFF. The CDR3, as DNA: TGTGCCAGCTCACCGCCCGGGCGCGAGGGCTTCTTC.

The chain carries TRBV15 and TRBJ1-1, with 8 bases that match TRBD1. The CDR3 is 14 amino acids. Germline loops: CDR1 LNHNV, CDR2 YYDKDF (reference sequence). Germline trimming cut 3 bases from V and 8 bases from J; bases unmatched to any gene: 8. CDR3 coding DNA: TGTGCCACCAGCAGGGCCACAGGGGGAACGGAAGCTTTCTTT. This gives the protein CATSRATGGTEAFF.

The chain is built from TRBV6-4 and TRBJ1-1; possible D gene TRBD1, 6 bases. The CDR3 has 13 residues. V was trimmed by 7 bases and J by 6 bases, leaving 15 bases between them. From germline, CDR1 is MRHNA and CDR2 SNTAGT. CDR3 DNA: TGTGCCAGCAAGGGACATTCCGGCGCTGAAGCTTTCTTT. Encoded protein: CASKGHSGAEAFF.

The chain recombines TRBV29-1 with TRBJ2-5; D is unresolved. CDR3 length: 13 amino acids. Germline CDR1 is SQVTM and CDR2 is ANQGSEA. Trimming took off 0 bases at V and 3 bases at J, with 8 bases between the two ends. CDR3 bases: TGCAGCGTTGAAGACGGCAGGAAAGAGACCCAGTACTTC. Its protein product is CSVEDGRKETQYF.

This clone appeared a single time. The chain couples TRBV15 to TRBJ1-2; D gene unclear. Germline-derived CDR1 and CDR2 are LNHNV and YYDKDF (reference sequence). V lost 7 bases and J 3 bases, leaving 9 bases between the germline ends. The CDR3 loop spans 12 amino acids. CDR3 sequence (DNA): TGTGCCACCACCTCGGGGTACTATGGCTACACCTTC. Translating gives CATTSGYYGYTF.

V and J are TRBV6-5 and TRBJ1-5; D is perhaps TRBD1 (6 bases). Germline CDR1 is MNHEY and CDR2 is SVGAGI. This CDR3 region has 12 residues. V lost 8 bases and J 5 bases, leaving 10 bases between the germline ends. The CDR3 bases are TGTGCCAGCGTCAGGGGAGATCAGCCCCAGCATTTT. This gives the protein CASVRGDQPQHF.

This CDR3 reads CASSYQPTGPLHEQFF. CDR3 coding DNA: TGTGCCAGCAGTTACCAACCGACAGGGCCCCTCCATGAGCAGTTCTTC. V is TRBV6-5 and J is TRBJ2-1; 7 bases fit TRBD1. The CDR3 has 16 amino acids. Germline CDR1 reads MNHEY; CDR2 reads SVGAGI. V lost 2 bases, J lost 8 bases, and 12 bases stayed unmatched.

The chain couples TRBV24-1 to TRBJ1-5; possible D gene TRBD1, 5 bases. Looked up from germline, CDR1 is KGHDR and CDR2 is SFDVKD. This CDR3 contains 13 residues. The ends were cut back, 5 bases at V and 6 bases at J, with 10 bases in the middle. The CDR3 nucleotides read TGTGCCACCAGTGCTCAGGGAATTCAGCCCCAGCATTTT. This encodes CATSAQGIQPQHF.

This chain connects TRBV6-5 to TRBJ1-1; tentatively, D is TRBD1 (5 bases). Germline V gene data show CDR1 as MNHEY and CDR2 as SVGAGI. The CDR3 consists of 13 residues. Between the trimmed V and J ends, which lost 6 bases and 11 bases, there was a span of 19 bases. The DNA for the CDR3 is TGTGCCAGCAGAGGGGTTGGCACTCGTAAGGCTTTCTTT. Protein product: CASRGVGTRKAFF.

The gene calls are TRBV7-2 and TRBJ2-1; 13 nucleotides agree with TRBD2. CDR1 and CDR2 from the germline V gene are SGHTA and FQGNSA. The CDR3 is 13 amino acids. Unmatched junction bases numbered 3, after V lost 4 bases and J lost 12 bases. The CDR3 is CASSSGLAGVQFF. The CDR3 DNA is TGTGCCAGCAGCTCAGGACTAGCGGGGGTGCAGTTCTTC.

The chain carries TRBV7-9 and TRBJ2-3; 7 bases fit TRBD1. Germline lookup yields CDR1 SEHNR and CDR2 FQNEAQ (reference sequence). The V segment lost 3 bases and the J segment 4 bases; nucleotides outside the gene matches: 7. This CDR3 region has 15 residues. CDR3 sequence reads: CASSLTTGLPDTQYF. The CDR3 nucleotides read TGTGCCAGCAGCTTGACGACAGGGTTGCCAGATACGCAGTATTTT.

The rearrangement joins TRBV3-1 (or the pseudogene TRBV3-2) to TRBJ1-3; TRBD1 might be the D (6 bases). The CDR3 runs 14 residues. V was shortened by 8 bases and J by 4 bases, with 15 bases between the two germline ends. In germline, CDR1 is LGHDT, CDR2 YNNKEL (reference sequence). The CDR3: CASRGGGSGNTIYF. DNA for the CDR3: TGTGCCAGCCGCGGGGGGGGCTCCGGAAACACCATATATTTT.

This rearrangement joins TRBV7-6 to TRBJ1-2, with TRBD1 matching 9 bases. Trimming at V came to 5 bases and at J to 7 bases, leaving 11 bases not matched to a gene. This CDR3 region has 15 residues. The V gene's germline CDR1 is SGHVS and CDR2 FNYEAQ. CDR3 region: CASSTSGTGILGYTF. CDR3 nucleotide sequence: TGTGCCAGCAGCACCTCCGGGACAGGGATTCTTGGCTACACCTTC.

The chain employs TRBV7-2 and TRBJ1-2; the match to TRBD1 covers 10 bases. Unmatched junction bases numbered 6, after V lost 4 bases and J lost 4 bases. The CDR3 is made up of 15 amino acids. In germline, CDR1 is SGHTA, CDR2 FQGNSA. The CDR3: CASSSGDRGLYGYTF. Written as DNA, the CDR3 is TGTGCCAGCAGCTCGGGGGACAGGGGTCTCTATGGCTACACCTTC.

The chain carries TRBV7-8 and TRBJ1-6; 7 positions match TRBD1. V was pared by 5 bases and J by 3 bases, with 4 bases of the junction left unmatched. The length of the CDR3 is 15 residues. CDR1 and CDR2 (germline): SGHVS, FQNEAQ. The CDR3 protein is CASSAGTVYNSPLHF. The CDR3 region has the DNA TGTGCCAGCAGCGCTGGGACAGTCTATAATTCACCCCTCCACTTT.

The chain is built from TRBV19 and TRBJ2-3, with 8 positions matching TRBD2. V was clipped by 0 bases and J by 4 bases; unmatched bases: 6. CDR1 LNHDA and CDR2 SQIVND come from the germline V gene (reference sequence). The CDR3 has 16 amino acids. In DNA, the CDR3 is TGTGCCAGTAGTATAGATCTCGGGAGGGTGGCAGATACGCAGTATTTT. Protein sequence: CASSIDLGRVADTQYF.

The J gene is TRBJ2-7, the V gene TRBV7-2, with 7 bases fitting TRBD2. V gave up 1 base and J gave up 2 bases; unmatched junction bases: 11. There are 17 residues in the CDR3. Germline assignment: CDR1 SGHTA and CDR2 FQGNSA. CDR3 DNA sequence: TGTGCCAGCAGCTTAGTACTCGGGGGGAAGTCCCCCTACGAGCAGTACTTC. It yields the protein CASSLVLGGKSPYEQYF.

CDR3 nucleotides: TGTGCCAGCAGCTTAGACATACAGGGGACCATATATTTT. It encodes CASSLDIQGTIYF. The gene calls are TRBV7-9 and TRBJ1-3; 7 bases align to TRBD1. Germline CDR1 is SEHNR and CDR2 is FQNEAQ (reference sequence). CDR3 size: 13 residues. V lost 1 base to trimming and J lost 10 bases; unmatched junction nucleotides: 4.

The chain couples TRBV7-2 to TRBJ1-5, with unresolved D. The germline V gene has CDR1 SGHTA and CDR2 FQGNSA. V lost 1 base to trimming and J lost 0 bases, with 7 bases between them. The CDR3 loop spans 15 amino acids. This CDR3 is CASSLVFSSNQPQHF. The CDR3 nucleotides are TGTGCCAGCAGCTTAGTCTTTAGTAGCAATCAGCCCCAGCATTTT.

The J gene is TRBJ1-1, the V gene TRBV2, with D uncertain. Trimming shortened V by 2 bases and J by 5 bases, and 15 bases separated the two germline ends. The CDR3 sequence is 15 residues long. Germline-derived CDR1 and CDR2 are SNHLY and FYNNEI. DNA for the CDR3: TGTGCCAGCAGTGAACAGGCACCCGAGTTGACTGAAGCTTTCTTT. Translating gives CASSEQAPELTEAFF.

This chain uses TRBV27 with TRBJ1-6; 10 bases are a match to TRBD1. Germline CDR1 reads MNHEY; CDR2 reads SMNVEV (reference sequence). The CDR3 runs to 14 residues. The ends lost 5 bases at V and 10 bases at J; junction bases unmatched: 5. CDR3 amino acids: CASSPGQGGSPLHF. CDR3 DNA: TGTGCCAGCAGTCCCGGACAGGGGGGATCACCCCTCCACTTT.

The chain has TRBV25-1 and TRBJ1-5, with 7 bases aligning to TRBD1. CDR3 size: 15 residues. V lost 5 bases, J lost 3 bases, and 7 bases stayed unmatched. Germline loops: CDR1 MGHDK, CDR2 SYGVNS. CDR3 nucleotide sequence: TGTGCCAGCAGTAGGGCAGGGGGGATCAATCAGCCCCAGCATTTT. This translates into CASSRAGGINQPQHF.

The chain couples TRBV3-1 (or the pseudogene TRBV3-2) to TRBJ2-5, with D possibly being TRBD2 (6 bases). The CDR3 sequence is 16 residues long. Trimming removed 5 bases at V and 4 bases at J, with 20 bases between. Germline V CDR1 and CDR2: LGHDT, YNNKEL (reference sequence). The CDR3 coding sequence is TGTGCCAGCAGCTGGGGTAGTAGTGGGACTTCAGAGACCCAGTACTTC. Amino acids: CASSWGSSGTSETQYF.

J is TRBJ1-6 and V is TRBV24-1; no clear D. This CDR3 has 16 amino acids. The V end lost 4 bases, the J end lost 9 bases, and 18 bases lay between the germline ends. Germline-derived CDR1 and CDR2 are KGHDR and SFDVKD. CDR3: CATSEPGNWVRSPLHF. CDR3 nucleotides: TGTGCCACCAGTGAACCCGGGAACTGGGTCCGTTCACCCCTCCACTTT.

The chain joins TRBV6-2 or TRBV6-3 to TRBJ2-7, with D possibly TRBD2 on 6 matching bases. The germline V and J ends were trimmed by 2 bases and 0 bases, with 14 bases remaining between them. Germline CDR1 and CDR2: MNHEY and SVGEGT. The CDR3 extends over 16 amino acids. This chain's CDR3 is CASSYPGWRDSYEQYF. In nucleotides, the CDR3 is TGTGCCAGCAGTTACCCGGGTTGGAGGGACTCCTACGAGCAGTACTTC.

V and J are TRBV7-6 and TRBJ2-3; 7 bases align to TRBD2. The CDR3 totals 20 residues. Germline V gene lookup returns CDR1 SGHVS and CDR2 FNYEAQ. Unmatched junction bases numbered 20, after V lost 5 bases and J lost 0 bases. The CDR3 DNA reads TGTGCCAGCAGCCCCCGTGCTAGCGGTGGAACTCCTACTAGCACAGATACGCAGTATTTT. Its translation: CASSPRASGGTPTSTDTQYF.

This rearrangement joins TRBV7-3 to TRBJ2-2; possible D gene TRBD1, 6 bases. Trimming cost V 4 bases and J 5 bases, with 14 bases left between them. This CDR3 contains 15 residues. CDR1 and CDR2 (germline): SGHTA, FQGTGA. The CDR3 loop is CASSSGPQGTGELFF. The DNA for the CDR3 is TGTGCCAGCAGCTCGGGACCACAGGGAACCGGGGAGCTGTTTTTT.

V is TRBV30 and J is TRBJ1-2; 10 bases fit TRBD1. The V and J ends lost 3 bases and 4 bases, in that order; junction bases with no gene match: 8. The CDR3 totals 15 residues. Germline CDR1 and CDR2: GTSNPN and SVGIG (reference sequence). The CDR3 DNA sequence: TGTGCCTGGAGGGGAGCCGGGACAGGGGTCTATGGCTACACCTTC. Amino acid sequence: CAWRGAGTGVYGYTF.